The rows below give T cell receptor beta chains drawn from one sample of a study of blood T cell repertoires in COVID-19. Some clones are missing from TCRdb's copy, which holds only in-frame ones; the method was immunoSEQ multiplex PCR. The sample holds approximately 90,000 clones, 70% to 90% seen once. What was sequenced was peripheral blood. All receptors come from a human donor in a cohort sampled during active COVID-19. Each CDR3 is given with its conserved first and last residue. D genes are given only for firm matches. Rows may omit the clone size; those that give it use once, few, many or a size class.

V gene,clone size,D gene,J gene,CDR3 DNA,CDR3 protein
TRBV2,NA,NA,TRBJ1-1,TGTGCCAGCGACTACCAACCGGGGACTGAAGCTTTCTTT,CASDYQPGTEAFF
TRBV9,NA,NA,TRBJ2-3,TGTGCCAGCAGCGCCGGAACAGTGAGCACAGATACGCAGTATTTT,CASSAGTVSTDTQYF
TRBV24-1,NA,NA,TRBJ1-1,TGTGCCACCAGTGAGGCCTTACCAAACACTGAAGCTTTCTTT,CATSEALPNTEAFF
TRBV28,NA,NA,TRBJ1-1,TGTGCCGTGCGGCAGGGGAAGGCTGAAGCTTTCTTT,CAVRQGKAEAFF
TRBV2,NA,TRBD1,TRBJ1-1,TGTGCCAGCACCAAACAGGGGTATACTGAAGCTTTCTTT,CASTKQGYTEAFF
TRBV3-1/TRBV3-2,NA,NA,TRBJ2-7,TGTGCCAGCAGCCCCGGGGTTGGAAAAGGCCGTCAAACCTACGAGCAGTACTTC,CASSPGVGKGRQTYEQYF
TRBV7-6,NA,TRBD1,TRBJ2-7,TGTGCCAGCAGCTTAGAGACAGGGGGCCACGAGCAGTACTTC,CASSLETGGHEQYF
TRBV25-1,NA,NA,TRBJ2-6,TGTGCCAGCAGTGGCGACTTTGGCCGCTCTGGGGCCAACGTCCTGACTTTC,CASSGDFGRSGANVLTF
TRBV30,NA,NA,TRBJ1-3,TGTGCCTGGGGGGCCGCTGGAAACACCATATATTTT,CAWGAAGNTIYF
TRBV4-1,NA,TRBD1,TRBJ2-7,TGCGCCAGCAGCCAAGAGAGGGACAGGGGCTCCTACGAGCAGTACTTC,CASSQERDRGSYEQYF
TRBV2,once,NA,TRBJ1-3,TGTGCCAGCAGTCCGGGGAGCTCTGGAAACACCATATATTTT,CASSPGSSGNTIYF
TRBV28,NA,NA,TRBJ2-2,TGTGCCAGCAGTCCCCACGTTTTGGCCACCGGGGAGCTGTTTTTT,CASSPHVLATGELFF
TRBV30,NA,NA,TRBJ1-2,TGTGCCTGGAGGATAGGACCTTCAGGGCCCCATGGCTACACCTTC,CAWRIGPSGPHGYTF
TRBV11-2,NA,NA,TRBJ2-2,TGTGCCAGCAGCGACGAATGGCGGGGACGCACCGGGGAGCTGTTTTTT,CASSDEWRGRTGELFF
TRBV5-1,NA,NA,TRBJ1-1,TGCGCCAGCAGCCCGGGACACGGGAACACTGAAGCTTTCTTT,CASSPGHGNTEAFF
TRBV28,NA,NA,TRBJ2-2,TGTGCCAGCAGTTTATATCTCACCGGGGAGCTGTTTTTT,CASSLYLTGELFF
TRBV6-1,NA,TRBD1,TRBJ1-6,TGTGCCAGCAGTGAGTCCTACAGGGGAGGTTCACCCCTCCACTTT,CASSESYRGGSPLHF
TRBV4-2,NA,NA,TRBJ2-7,TGTGCCAGCAGCCAGAGGAGGGGGGGGTCCTACGAGCAGTACTTC,CASSQRRGGSYEQYF
TRBV2,NA,NA,TRBJ1-1,TGTGCCAGCAGTGAATCGGGGTACAACACTGAAGCTTTCTTT,CASSESGYNTEAFF
TRBV6-5,NA,NA,TRBJ1-5,TGTGCCAGCAGAGGCGGGGGGGGGAATCAGCCCCAGCATTTT,CASRGGGGNQPQHF
TRBV7-3,NA,NA,TRBJ1-1,TGTGCCAGCAGCTTATGGGCGAACACTGAAGCTTTCTTT,CASSLWANTEAFF
TRBV18,NA,TRBD1,TRBJ1-1,TGTGCCAGCTCATCACAGGGGGACACTGAAGCTTTCTTT,CASSSQGDTEAFF
TRBV28,few,NA,TRBJ1-5,TGTGCCAGCAGTACGGGAGCCGATCAGCCCCAGCATTTT,CASSTGADQPQHF
TRBV5-5,NA,TRBD1,TRBJ1-2,TGTGCCAGCAGCTGGGGGACAGAATATGGCTACACCTTC,CASSWGTEYGYTF
TRBV18,NA,TRBD1,TRBJ2-4,TGTGCCAGCTCACCAATTAAGGGGGCCGAAAACATTCAGTACTTC,CASSPIKGAENIQYF
TRBV27,once,NA,TRBJ2-3,TGTGCCAGCAGTAGAGGCACAGATACGCAGTATTTT,CASSRGTDTQYF
TRBV5-5,NA,NA,TRBJ1-4,TGTGCCAGCAGATTGGAAGGAAACAGTGAAAAACTGTTTTTT,CASRLEGNSEKLFF
TRBV28,NA,NA,TRBJ1-1,TGTGCCAGCAGATTCTTTCACACTGAAGCTTTCTTT,CASRFFHTEAFF
TRBV12-3/TRBV12-4,NA,NA,TRBJ2-7,TGTGCCAGCAAGGGAGTGGGCGAGCAGTACTTC,CASKGVGEQYF